Shown below are 18 T cell receptor beta chains from a single sample sequenced in a study of breast tumors, draining lymph nodes, adjacent tissues. A single record per CDR3 protein comes from TCRdb applying MiXCR to the multiplex PCR reads. The data contain about 140,000 distinct CDR3 sequences, 32% of them singletons. Breast cancer patients provided tissue from their axillary draining lymph nodes. The specimen was axillary lymph node tissue. These receptor sequences come from a female donor with breast cancer. Some clones in this sample may be carry-over from other donors' samples.

This clonotype has a count of ten or more. This clone may be a read error of a much larger clone one base away. The chain uses TRBV20-1 and TRBJ1-2; D gene unclear. Germline assignment: CDR1 DFQATT and CDR2 SNEGSKA (reference sequence). The CDR3 runs to 12 residues. The V end was cut by 0 bases, the J end by 13 bases, with 15 bases between. The CDR3 is CSARDGRESSTF. The CDR3 nucleotides are TGCAGTGCTAGAGACGGAAGGGAAAGCTCCACCTTC.

On this clonotype: One end of the junction varies from germline; a read error may be responsible. The rearrangement joins TRBV11-3 to TRBJ2-2; TRBD2 agrees at 9 bases. The CDR3 loop spans 16 amino acids. The germline V gene encodes CDR1 SGHNT and CDR2 YENEEA. The CDR3 DNA sequence: TGTGCCAGCAGCTTCAGACTAGCGGCGAACACCGGGGGGCTGTTTTTT. Translation gives CASSFRLAANTGGLFF.

The chain employs TRBV29-1 and TRBJ1-4; D call uncertain. CDR3 length: 16 amino acids. Germline values: CDR1 SQVTM, CDR2 ANQGSEA. Trimming removed 4 bases from V and 5 bases from J, with 20 bases in between. The DNA for the CDR3 is TGCAGCGTTGGTGCCAGCAGTGTGCGAGCCAATGAAAAACTGTTTTTT. It specifies CSVGASSVRANEKLFF.

The sample holds many counts of this clonotype. This chain links TRBV5-6 with TRBJ1-5, with D possibly matching TRBD1 (5 bases). Germline V CDR1 and CDR2: SGHDT, YYEEEE. CDR3 length: 12 residues. V was trimmed by 4 bases and J by 11 bases, leaving 13 bases between them. The CDR3 DNA is TGTGCCAGCAGCCTTGGTCGGGACGCCCAGCATTTT. This translates into CASSLGRDAQHF.

Ten or more counts support this clonotype. The chain is built from TRBV19 and TRBJ2-6, with unresolved D. V gave up 5 bases and J gave up 1 base, with 9 bases separating them. The CDR3 runs 15 residues. Germline CDR1 and CDR2: LNHDA and SQIVND (reference sequence). The chain's CDR3 is CASSVAGSGANVLTF. For the CDR3, the DNA is TGTGCCAGTAGTGTAGCAGGTTCTGGGGCCAACGTCCTGACTTTC.

V gene TRBV3-1 combines with J gene TRBJ2-1, with 9 bases fitting TRBD2. The CDR3 loop spans 15 amino acids. Germline CDR1 LGHDT, CDR2 YNNKEL (reference sequence). V shed 0 bases, J shed 7 bases, and the junction held 4 bases outside the gene matches. The CDR3 DNA sequence: TGTGCCAGCAGCCAAGAGCGGGGGGGGCATAATGAGCAGTTCTTC. Its protein product is CASSQERGGHNEQFF.

Points on this clonotype: The germline gene is not matched at one end of the junction; a read error may be the cause. The V gene is TRBV10-3, the J gene TRBJ1-2; D is ambiguous. The germline gives CDR1 ENHRY, CDR2 SYGVKD. There are 21 residues in the CDR3. The CDR3 nucleotides read TGTGCCATCAGTCGCTCCACGTTCTCTCCCGGGCTGGGTGTATGGCACTATGACTACACCTTC. It specifies CAISRSTFSPGLGVWHYDYTF.

At least ten counts were recorded for this clonotype. J is TRBJ2-3 and V is TRBV9; 7 bases fit TRBD2. After removal of 4 bases from V and 3 bases from J, the junction contained 14 bases not matched to a gene. Germline CDR1 and CDR2: SGDLS and YYNGEE. This CDR3 contains 17 residues. The CDR3 protein is CASSNPRAGGTTDTQYF. Here the CDR3 DNA reads TGTGCCAGCAGCAATCCCCGTGCCGGGGGGACGACAGATACGCAGTATTTT.

This clonotype has only a few counts. The rearrangement joins TRBV24-1 to TRBJ1-1; 10 nucleotides align to TRBD1. The J segment lost 1 base and the V segment lost 7 bases, leaving 2 bases of the junction unmatched. From germline, CDR1 is KGHDR and CDR2 SFDVKD. The CDR3 is 14 amino acids. CDR3 region: CATRGTGENTEAFF. In DNA, the CDR3 is TGTGCCACCAGGGGGACAGGGGAGAACACTGAAGCTTTCTTT.

Remarks on this clonotype: With a much larger clone just one base away, this may be a read error. The chain recombines TRBV11-1 with TRBJ2-7; 10 bases align to TRBD1. The CDR3 length is 13 residues. The V gene's germline CDR1 is SGHAT and CDR2 FQDESV (reference sequence). The trim removed 5 bases at V and 6 bases at J, leaving 4 bases unmatched. CDR3 residues: CASSLGTGAEQYF. The CDR3 region has the DNA TGTGCCAGCAGCCTGGGGACAGGGGCCGAGCAGTACTTC.

With respect to this clonotype: This may stem from a read error, because a much larger clone lies one nucleotide away. The chain carries TRBV4-2 and TRBJ2-2; TRBD2 matches at 8 bases. Unmatched junction bases numbered 13, after V lost 3 bases and J lost 7 bases. Germline V gene data show CDR1 as LGHNA and CDR2 as YNFKEQ. This CDR3 contains 17 residues. The CDR3 loop reads CASSHTALAGLVGELFF. CDR3 DNA: TGTGCCAGCAGCCACACCGCGTTAGCGGGGCTTGTCGGGGAGCTGTTTTTT.

This clonotype came up many times. The V call is TRBV18, the J call TRBJ2-7; 8 bases are shared with TRBD1. Germline loops: CDR1 KGHSH, CDR2 LQKENI. The CDR3 sequence is 12 residues long. The trim removed 3 bases at V and 6 bases at J, leaving 1 base unmatched. For the CDR3, the DNA is TGTGCCAGCTCACCGACAGGGGCCGAGCAGTACGTC. This codes for CASSPTGAEQYV.

This clonotype was recorded at least ten times. The chain employs TRBV6-5 and TRBJ1-2; D might be TRBD1 (5 bases). V was clipped by 2 bases and J by 5 bases, with 12 bases between them. The CDR3 loop spans 14 amino acids. CDR1 MNHEY and CDR2 SVGAGI come from the germline V gene. CDR3 coding DNA: TGTGCCAGCAGTTACGTCGGCAAGGGGTATGGCTACACCTTC. Its protein product is CASSYVGKGYGYTF.

By sample fraction, this clonotype is medium-sized. The J gene is TRBJ2-7, the V gene TRBV5-1, with TRBD1 as a possible D gene (6 bases). The CDR3 spans 15 residues. Germline lookup yields CDR1 SGHRS and CDR2 YFSETQ. Trimming cost V 4 bases and J 5 bases, with 19 bases left between them. The CDR3 spells CASSLPGQWPHEQYF. DNA for the CDR3: TGCGCCAGCAGCCTCCCCGGACAGTGGCCCCACGAGCAGTACTTC.

The sample holds many counts of this clonotype. The germline gene is not matched at one end of the junction; a read error may be the cause. This chain connects TRBV6-5 to TRBJ1-6; perhaps TRBD1 as D (5 bases). Germline lookup yields CDR1 MNHEY and CDR2 SVGAGI. The CDR3 sequence is 16 residues long. CDR3 nucleotide sequence: TGTGCCAGCAGTCACTCGTTAAGGGGTAGTACTTCACCCCTCCACTTT. It codes for CASSHSLRGSTSPLHF.

Details on this clonotype: This may be a read error: a much more frequent sequence differs by one nucleotide. V and J are TRBV2 and TRBJ1-2; TRBD1 agrees at 8 bases. The CDR3 runs 15 residues. Germline loops: CDR1 SNHLY, CDR2 FYNNEI. The DNA of the CDR3 is TGTGCCAGCAACCCCTCAGACAGGGGATCCTATGGCTACCCCTTC. This codes for CASNPSDRGSYGYPF.

The V and J genes are TRBV6-6 and TRBJ1-1; 8 bases agree with TRBD1. In germline, CDR1 is MNHNY, CDR2 SVGAGI (reference sequence). This CDR3 is built from 12 residues. V gave up 5 bases and J gave up 7 bases; unmatched junction bases: 3. The CDR3 protein is CASSPGQVEAFF. The CDR3 DNA reads TGTGCCAGCAGTCCGGGACAGGTTGAAGCTTTCTTT.

A single count supports this clonotype. The junction does not match germline at one end; this may be a read error. This chain links TRBV6-2 or TRBV6-3 with TRBJ2-4; perhaps D is TRBD1 or TRBD2 (5 bases each). Germline V lookup: CDR1 MNHEY, CDR2 SVGEGT. The CDR3 runs to 17 residues. Here the CDR3 reads CAGSYPGHRLAKNIQYF. In DNA form, the CDR3 reads TGTGCCGGCAGTTACCCGGGGCATAGACTAGCCAAAAACATTCAGTACTTC.